Presented here are 20 T cell receptor beta chains from one specimen sequenced in a study of T cells after posttransplantation cyclophosphamide. Sequenced by immunoSEQ multiplex PCR; TCRdb stores in-frame clones only, minus some. The table has 30,000 to 40,000 clones, about 90% seen once. Material: PBMCs. These receptor sequences come from a middle-aged woman with a blood cancer, CMV-positive, and with a related stem cell donor.

This clone was detected once. The V and J genes are TRBV5-1 and TRBJ2-1; the match to TRBD2 covers 11 bases. CDR1 is SGHRS, CDR2 YFSETQ, per germline. V dropped 0 bases and J dropped 9; count of bases not matched to a gene: 5. CDR3 size: 15 residues. CDR3 coding DNA: TGCGCCAGCAGCTTGGTTAGCGGGGGGGCGAGTGAGCAGTTCTTC. Protein: CASSLVSGGASEQFF.

The CDR3 loop reads CASSRPTGLNTEAFF. The DNA for the CDR3 is TGTGCCAGCTCTCGACCTACAGGGCTGAACACTGAAGCTTTCTTT. The chain links TRBV18 to TRBJ1-1; D is possibly TRBD1 (6 bases). V gave up 6 bases and J gave up 0 bases, with 14 bases separating them. This CDR3 contains 15 residues. The V gene's germline CDR1 is KGHSH and CDR2 LQKENI.

V is TRBV5-6 and J is TRBJ2-7; tentative D call: TRBD2 (5 bases). Germline-derived CDR1 and CDR2 are SGHDT and YYEEEE. The CDR3 runs to 15 residues. V lost 1 base and J lost 0, with 11 bases in between. Here the CDR3 reads CASSLFPGNSYEQYF. DNA for the CDR3: TGTGCCAGCAGCTTGTTCCCGGGGAACTCCTACGAGCAGTACTTC.

V is TRBV5-4 and J is TRBJ2-1; no reliable D call. V dropped 0 bases and J dropped 6 bases, with 7 bases sitting between them. The CDR3 has 13 residues. Germline V gives CDR1 SGHNT, CDR2 YYREEE (reference sequence). DNA of the CDR3: TGTGCCAGCAGCTTGGTCCAGATCAATGAGCAGTTCTTC. It codes for CASSLVQINEQFF.

The J gene is TRBJ1-2, the V gene TRBV7-2; TRBD1 matches 10 bases. The CDR3 runs to 17 residues. Per germline, CDR1 SGHTA and CDR2 FQGNSA. The junction had 7 bases not matched to a gene; V was cut back by 3 bases and J by 0 bases. The CDR3 DNA follows: TGTGCCAGCAGCTTCCGGGACAGGGGATACACTAACTATGGCTACACCTTC. As protein: CASSFRDRGYTNYGYTF.

This chain uses TRBV5-1 with TRBJ1-1; possibly TRBD1 for D (6 bases). V was pared by 5 bases and J by 1 base, with 12 bases between. Germline CDR1 SGHRS, CDR2 YFSETQ. This CDR3 is built from 14 residues. The CDR3 reads CASRTTTGNTEAFF. The CDR3 region has the DNA TGCGCCAGCAGGACAACGACAGGGAACACTGAAGCTTTCTTT.

The chain recombines TRBV7-3 with TRBJ2-3, with 11 bases matching TRBD2. J was trimmed by 8 bases and V by 5 bases; bases with no gene match: 6. Germline V gene sequence: CDR1 SGHTA, CDR2 FQGTGA. The CDR3 is 14 amino acids. This chain's CDR3 is CASSLAGGLGTQYF. In DNA, the CDR3 is TGTGCCAGCAGCCTAGCGGGGGGTTTAGGTACGCAGTATTTT.

This sequence joins TRBV25-1 and TRBJ1-1; D is unresolved. V was pared by 5 bases and J by 5 bases, with 18 bases between. This CDR3 comprises 15 residues. Per the germline V gene, CDR1 is MGHDK and CDR2 is SYGVNS. CDR3 protein: CASSPTRAPGTEAFF. CDR3 DNA: TGTGCCAGCAGTCCAACTAGGGCCCCGGGGACTGAAGCTTTCTTT.

The chain links TRBV4-3 to TRBJ2-2, with D possibly being TRBD1 (6 bases). Germline assignment: CDR1 LGHNA and CDR2 YSLEER. The CDR3 length is 14 residues. Trimming removed 5 bases from V and 5 bases from J, with 12 bases in between. CDR3 in amino acids: CASSSFRGTGELFF. Written as DNA, the CDR3 is TGCGCCAGCAGCTCCTTCAGGGGAACCGGGGAGCTGTTTTTT.

The J gene is TRBJ1-5, the V gene TRBV7-8; D possibly corresponds to TRBD1 (6 bases). This CDR3 is 15 amino acids long. Trimming took 5 bases from V and 3 from J, leaving 14 bases between them. CDR1 is SGHVS and CDR2 is FQNEAQ in the germline V gene. The CDR3 sequence is CASSPLGQINQPQHF. The DNA of the CDR3 is TGTGCCAGCAGCCCCCTAGGACAGATCAATCAGCCCCAGCATTTT. The whole variable domain, remainder taken from reference TRBV7-8 and TRBJ1-5, is GAGVSQSPRYKVAKRGQDVALRCDPISGHVSLFWYQQALGQGPEFLTYFQNEAQLDKSGLPSDRFFAERPEGSVSTLKIQRTQQEDSAVYLCASSPLGQINQPQHFGDGTRLSIL.

The rearrangement uses TRBV5-3 and TRBJ1-5, with D possibly TRBD1 on 5 matching bases. TRBV5-3 carries the ORF label, with uncertain function. The CDR3 runs to 15 residues. Trimming removed 0 bases from V and 6 bases from J, with 13 bases in between. The CDR3 spells CARSLGHLRGQPQHF. The CDR3, as DNA: TGTGCCAGAAGCTTGGGACACTTAAGGGGTCAGCCCCAGCATTTT.

This chain joins TRBV5-1 and TRBJ1-4, with 9 bases that match TRBD1. The germline gives CDR1 SGHRS, CDR2 YFSETQ. The CDR3 is 16 residues long. Losses at the gene ends were 4 bases for V and 4 bases for J; bases not matched to a gene: 8. The CDR3 reads CASSPGTGSNNEKLFF. In nucleotides, the CDR3 is TGCGCCAGCAGCCCGGGGACAGGGTCGAATAATGAAAAACTGTTTTTT.

This chain links TRBV7-7 with TRBJ2-5; D not resolved. V was trimmed by 1 base and J by 0 bases, leaving 6 bases between them. CDR3 length: 14 residues. The germline gives CDR1 SSHAT, CDR2 FNYEAQ (reference sequence). Here the CDR3 reads CASSLGHNQETQYF. In DNA, the CDR3 is TGTGCCAGCAGCTTAGGTCACAACCAAGAGACCCAGTACTTC.

This sequence joins TRBV18 and TRBJ2-3, with D possibly matching TRBD1 (5 bases). This CDR3 has 13 amino acids. Looked up from germline, CDR1 is KGHSH and CDR2 is LQKENI. Deletions cut 6 bases from V and 1 base from J, with 8 bases between. CDR3 residues: CASSFRGTDTQYF. In DNA, the CDR3 is TGTGCCAGCTCCTTCAGGGGCACAGATACGCAGTATTTT.

J is TRBJ1-5 and V is TRBV7-9; D unclear. From germline, CDR1 is SEHNR and CDR2 FQNEAQ (reference sequence). V was shortened by 0 bases and J by 3 bases, with 9 bases between the two germline ends. The CDR3 consists of 15 residues. This CDR3 reads CASSLAREPNQPQHF. For the CDR3, the DNA is TGTGCCAGCAGCTTAGCGCGGGAGCCCAATCAGCCCCAGCATTTT.

Only one count was recorded for this clone. The V call is TRBV5-1, the J call TRBJ2-7; D is ambiguous. The CDR3 spans 14 residues. Trimming removed 4 bases at V and 2 bases at J, with 13 bases between. From germline, CDR1 is SGHRS and CDR2 YFSETQ. CDR3 bases: TGCGCCAGCAGCCCGGTAGGTGAGGCCTACGAGCAGTACTTC. This sequence encodes CASSPVGEAYEQYF.

The genes are TRBV7-3 and TRBJ2-1; 10 bases map to TRBD1. The CDR3 covers 14 residues. Trimming cost V 5 bases and J 12 bases; bases outside gene matches: 10. Germline assignment: CDR1 SGHTA and CDR2 FQGTGA. CDR3 region: CASSPTGGVPLQFF. For the CDR3, the DNA is TGTGCCAGCAGCCCGACAGGGGGCGTCCCCCTGCAGTTCTTC.

The V call is TRBV6-5, the J call TRBJ2-7, with a possible D match to TRBD1 (5 bases). The CDR3 consists of 15 residues. Looked up from germline, CDR1 is MNHEY and CDR2 is SVGAGI. The V end lost 2 bases, the J end lost 5 bases, and 16 bases lay between the germline ends. This chain's CDR3 is CASSYPDRPIDEQYF. The DNA for the CDR3 is TGTGCCAGCAGTTACCCCGACAGACCCATCGACGAGCAGTACTTC.

The chain couples TRBV2 to TRBJ1-5, with D possibly TRBD1 on 5 matching bases. CDR3 length equals 13 residues. V lost 6 bases, J lost 4 bases, and 10 bases lay in between. Germline V CDR1 and CDR2: SNHLY, FYNNEI. CDR3 in amino acids: CASRDRGNQPQHF. The CDR3 DNA sequence: TGTGCCAGCAGAGACCGGGGGAATCAGCCCCAGCATTTT.

The genes are TRBV19 and TRBJ2-1; 7 nucleotides align to TRBD1. Germline V gives CDR1 LNHDA, CDR2 SQIVND (reference sequence). This CDR3 spans 16 amino acids. V lost 7 bases and J lost 2; bases outside the gene matches: 11. The CDR3 loop reads CASTRGNREPYNEQFF. As DNA, the CDR3 is TGTGCCAGTACCAGGGGGAACAGGGAACCCTACAATGAGCAGTTCTTC. The entire variable domain, with the rest obtained from reference TRBV19 and TRBJ2-1, is as follows: DGGITQSPKYLFRKEGQNVTLSCEQNLNHDAMYWYRQDPGQGLRLIYYSQIVNDFQKGDIAEGYSVSREKKESFPLTVTSAQKNPTAFYLCASTRGNREPYNEQFFGPGTRLTVL.